This T cell receptor beta chain was obtained from a study of PD-1 blockade in mismatch repair-deficient tumors. This clone occurred once. Its antigen is not identified. The assay was immunoSEQ multiplex PCR, and TCRdb's table has in-frame clones only and misses some. The data show about 68,000 clones, about 72% seen once. Findings and caveats of the study: Tumor-resident clones, often absent from pretreatment blood, expanded after pembrolizumab and then contracted.

The trim removed 5 bases at V and 5 bases at J, leaving 5 bases unmatched. Germline V gives CDR1 SGHNT, CDR2 YENEEA. The CDR3 length is 15 residues. This specimen was peripheral blood, taken 2 weeks after starting pembrolizumab. This clonotype was obtained from an adult with mismatch repair-deficient cancer. This sequence joins TRBV11-3 and TRBJ1-4, with 10 bases aligning to TRBD1. The CDR3 DNA is TGTGCCAGCAGCGCCGGACAGGGGGTGAATGAAAAACTGTTTTTT. This translates into CASSAGQGVNEKLFF. Based on the CDR3 plus reference TRBV11-3 and TRBJ1-4, the full variable domain is EAGVVQSPRYKIIEKKQPVAFWCNPISGHNTLYWYLQNLGQGPELLIRYENEEAVDDSQLPKDRFSAERLKGVDSTLKIQPAELGDSAVYLCASSAGQGVNEKLFFGSGTQLSVL.